This is a list of T cell receptor beta chains from one sample in a study of OX40 agonist ivuxolimab in advanced cancers. The assay was immunoSEQ multiplex PCR, and TCRdb's table has in-frame clones only and misses some. The sample records about 130,000 clones, approximately 94% being singletons. The source material was CD4+ or CD8+ T cells sorted from blood, sampled in a trial of the OX40 agonist ivuxolimab. Every receptor here comes from an adult with an advanced solid tumor such as melanoma, head and neck, liver or kidney cancer. Both conserved end residues are part of each CDR3. The order of the fields is V gene, clone size, J gene, D gene, CDR3 DNA, CDR3 protein. D genes are given only for firm matches. Part of the rows lack a size; the others show once, few, many or a class for expanded clones.

V: TRBV10-3; size: NA; J: TRBJ2-7; D: TRBD1; DNA: TGTGCCGCCTCAGGGGGCGCGTACGAGCAGTACTTC; CDR3: CAASGGAYEQYF
V: TRBV5-1; size: NA; J: TRBJ1-3; D: NA; DNA: TGCGCCAGCAGCTTGGAAGCCTCTGGAAACACCATATATTTT; CDR3: CASSLEASGNTIYF
V: TRBV19; size: NA; J: TRBJ2-7; D: NA; DNA: TGTGCCAGTAGTATAGAGTCGGGAGTGAAAACCTACGAGCAGTACTTC; CDR3: CASSIESGVKTYEQYF
V: TRBV5-6; size: NA; J: TRBJ2-3; D: NA; DNA: TGTGCCAGCAGCCCAAATACAGATACGCAGTATTTT; CDR3: CASSPNTDTQYF
V: TRBV27; size: NA; J: TRBJ1-1; D: TRBD1; DNA: TGTGCCAGCAGTTTGACAGGGCCGAACACTGAAGCTTTCTTT; CDR3: CASSLTGPNTEAFF
V: TRBV4-3; size: NA; J: TRBJ1-2; D: NA; DNA: TGCGCCAGCAGCCAAGATAGTTCGGGGAGTAAGACCTATGGCTACACCTTC; CDR3: CASSQDSSGSKTYGYTF
V: TRBV7-9; size: few; J: TRBJ1-5; D: NA; DNA: TGTGCCAGCAGCTTATCCCGTGACCGGCAGCCCCAGCATTTT; CDR3: CASSLSRDRQPQHF
V: TRBV5-4; size: NA; J: TRBJ2-5; D: NA; DNA: TGTGCCAGCAGCATGGACTGGCAAGAGACCCAGTACTTC; CDR3: CASSMDWQETQYF
V: TRBV7-2; size: NA; J: TRBJ1-2; D: NA; DNA: TGTGCCAGCAGCCCCACGGCGGGGGTTGGCTACACCTTC; CDR3: CASSPTAGVGYTF
V: TRBV6-4; size: NA; J: TRBJ2-1; D: TRBD2; DNA: TGTGCCAGCAGTGACTCCGGGACTAGCGGAGACAATGAGCAGTTCTTC; CDR3: CASSDSGTSGDNEQFF
V: TRBV11-2; size: NA; J: TRBJ1-5; D: NA; DNA: TGTGCCAGCAGCGGCGGAACGACACCTTATAGCAATCAGCCCCAGCATTTT; CDR3: CASSGGTTPYSNQPQHF
V: TRBV9; size: NA; J: TRBJ2-1; D: TRBD1; DNA: TGTGCCAGCAGCGTAGGGGACAGGGTTAATGAGCAGTTCTTC; CDR3: CASSVGDRVNEQFF
V: TRBV29-1; size: NA; J: TRBJ1-1; D: NA; DNA: TGCAGCGTTGAGAGACAGTTGAACACTGAAGCTTTCTTT; CDR3: CSVERQLNTEAFF
V: TRBV6-6; size: NA; J: TRBJ2-3; D: NA; DNA: TGTGCCAGCAGTCCGTACTCTAGCACAGATACGCAGTATTTT; CDR3: CASSPYSSTDTQYF
V: TRBV11-2; size: NA; J: TRBJ2-1; D: NA; DNA: TGTGCCAGCAGCTTAGAGGTGTACAATGAGCAGTTCTTC; CDR3: CASSLEVYNEQFF
V: TRBV4-3; size: NA; J: TRBJ2-7; D: NA; DNA: TGCGCCAGCAGCCAAGATGTAGGGGTACACGAGCAGTACTTC; CDR3: CASSQDVGVHEQYF
V: TRBV5-1; size: NA; J: TRBJ2-2; D: NA; DNA: TGCGCCAGCAGCTTGGACTTCAGCACCGGGGAGCTGTTTTTT; CDR3: CASSLDFSTGELFF
V: TRBV7-9; size: once; J: TRBJ1-2; D: NA; DNA: TGTGCCAGCAGCCCCGGACAGTCTTATGGCTACACCTTC; CDR3: CASSPGQSYGYTF
V: TRBV11-2; size: NA; J: TRBJ1-2; D: NA; DNA: TGTGCCAGCAGCTCCCGGAATGGAGGGTTAAACTATGGCTACACCTTC; CDR3: CASSSRNGGLNYGYTF
V: TRBV25-1; size: NA; J: TRBJ1-1; D: NA; DNA: TGTGCCAGCAGTGAATATATTGGGGGGAACACTGAAGCTTTCTTT; CDR3: CASSEYIGGNTEAFF
V: TRBV7-2; size: NA; J: TRBJ2-2; D: NA; DNA: TGTGCCAGCAGCCTAGCCCCACCTAACACCGGGGAGCTGTTTTTT; CDR3: CASSLAPPNTGELFF
V: TRBV21-1; size: NA; J: TRBJ2-2; D: NA; DNA: TGTGCCAGCAGCACCCGGACAGGGTCGGACGGGGAGCTGTTTTTT; CDR3: CASSTRTGSDGELFF
V: TRBV4-1; size: NA; J: TRBJ1-1; D: TRBD1; DNA: TGCGCCAGCAGCCTGACAGGGTACGTGGCTGAAGCTTTCTTT; CDR3: CASSLTGYVAEAFF
V: TRBV14; size: NA; J: TRBJ1-1; D: NA; DNA: TGTGCCAGCAGCCACGGCGGAAACACTGAAGCTTTCTTT; CDR3: CASSHGGNTEAFF
V: TRBV7-2; size: NA; J: TRBJ1-6; D: NA; DNA: TGTGCCAGCACCTGGGGAACACGGGGAGGGGGACCGCGTTCACCCCTCCACTTT; CDR3: CASTWGTRGGGPRSPLHF
V: TRBV18; size: once; J: TRBJ1-5; D: TRBD1; DNA: TGTGCCAGCTCACCCCCGACGGACAGGGGACACAATCAGCCCCAGCATTTT; CDR3: CASSPPTDRGHNQPQHF
V: TRBV7-9; size: NA; J: TRBJ2-1; D: NA; DNA: TGTGCCAGCAGCCTAGCGCCCTACTCCTACAATGAGCAGTTCTTC; CDR3: CASSLAPYSYNEQFF